What follows are 26 T cell receptor beta chains derived from one specimen sequenced in a study of blood T cell repertoires in COVID-19. The repertoire was sequenced with immunoSEQ multiplex PCR; TCRdb's copy has only in-frame clones and lacks some. The repertoire includes about 83,000 clones, more than 70% of them detected once, and 7.5% to 9.5% sits in the top ten. Specimen: peripheral blood. The receptors were gathered from a man between 50 and 59 years old with active COVID-19.

The gene calls are TRBV9 and TRBJ1-2, with D unresolved. Trimming cost V 2 bases and J 4 bases, with 18 bases left between them. Germline values: CDR1 SGDLS, CDR2 YYNGEE. The CDR3 has 16 amino acids. The CDR3: CASSVGFKEEGYGYTF. The DNA for the CDR3 is TGTGCCAGCAGCGTTGGCTTCAAGGAGGAAGGCTATGGCTACACCTTC.

The rearrangement joins TRBV7-5 to TRBJ1-5; the table gives TRBD1 as D, unverified against the DNA. TRBV7-5 is a pseudogene segment. The CDR3 has 18 residues. The CDR3 reads CVRSGVDRGNRSNQPQHF. The CDR3 DNA is TGTGTCAGAAGCGGGGTGGACAGGGGTAATCGTAGCAATCAGCCCCAGCATTTT.

This chain joins TRBV11-2 and TRBJ1-1, with D possibly matching TRBD1 (6 bases). The germline V gene encodes CDR1 SGHAT and CDR2 FQNNGV. The CDR3 length is 17 residues. The V gene lost 5 bases and the J gene lost 4 bases, with 23 bases spanning the gap. The CDR3 DNA sequence: TGTGCCAGCAGCCGTTCTTTAGTGCGGGGGCCGGTCACTGAAGCTTTCTTT. It codes for CASSRSLVRGPVTEAFF. Full variable domain (missing parts from reference TRBV11-2 and TRBJ1-1): EAGVAQSPRYKIIEKRQSVAFWCNPISGHATLYWYQQILGQGPKLLIQFQNNGVVDDSQLPKDRFSAERLKGVDSTLKIQPAKLEDSAVYLCASSRSLVRGPVTEAFFGQGTRLTVV.

J is TRBJ2-5 and V is TRBV4-2; 8 positions match TRBD2. The CDR3 is 16 amino acids. The ends lost 4 bases at V and 2 bases at J; junction bases unmatched: 9. From germline, CDR1 is LGHNA and CDR2 YNFKEQ. The CDR3 DNA reads as TGTGCCAGCAGCCTGATCAGCGGGAGTCAACAAGAGACCCAGTACTTC. Its translation: CASSLISGSQQETQYF.

Written as DNA, the CDR3 is TGTGCCAGCAGCTTCGGACAGGGCAATGAGCAGTTCTTC. It yields the protein CASSFGQGNEQFF. The chain combines TRBV7-2 with TRBJ2-1, with 8 bases that match TRBD1. The CDR3 contains 13 residues. Germline V gives CDR1 SGHTA, CDR2 FQGNSA. V was clipped by 3 bases and J by 6 bases; unmatched bases: 1.

The chain carries TRBV10-3 and TRBJ2-1; D is perhaps TRBD1 (7 bases). Trimming cost V 4 bases and J 0 bases, with 31 bases left between them. The germline V gene encodes CDR1 ENHRY and CDR2 SYGVKD. The CDR3 contains 22 residues. The CDR3 bases are TGTGCCATCAGTGCAATCGGGGGCTTCGAGACCGGGACAGCCAGCTCCTACAATGAGCAGTTCTTC. Translating gives CAISAIGGFETGTASSYNEQFF.

The rearrangement uses TRBV6-5 and TRBJ1-6; 8 bases match TRBD1. CDR3 size: 15 residues. Germline trimming cut 6 bases from V and 6 bases from J; bases unmatched to any gene: 7. CDR1 is MNHEY and CDR2 is SVGAGI in the germline V gene. CDR3 nucleotide sequence: TGTGCCAGCAGGGGGGGGACAGGCCCTAATTCACCCCTCCACTTT. It translates to CASRGGTGPNSPLHF.

The chain uses TRBV18 and TRBJ2-7, with D possibly TRBD2 on 6 matching bases. V lost 6 bases, J lost 5 bases, and 23 bases lay in between. The CDR3 runs 16 residues. The germline gives CDR1 KGHSH, CDR2 LQKENI. The chain's CDR3 is CASSLSPGVTTHEQYF. The CDR3 nucleotides are TGTGCCAGCTCGCTCTCCCCGGGGGTCACAACCCACGAGCAGTACTTC.

The chain joins TRBV20-1 to TRBJ1-2; 7 nucleotides line up with TRBD1. The germline CDR1 and CDR2 sequences are DFQATT and SNEGSKA (reference sequence). Trimming cost V 7 bases and J 4 bases; bases outside gene matches: 3. The CDR3 sequence is 11 residues long. The CDR3 DNA reads TGCAGTGGCAGGGGGGCCTATGGCTACACCTTC. Its protein product is CSGRGAYGYTF.

The chain uses TRBV10-3 and TRBJ1-1, with 9 nucleotides matching TRBD1. The CDR3 totals 12 residues. Germline CDR1 reads ENHRY; CDR2 reads SYGVKD. The ends lost 11 bases at V and 5 bases at J; junction bases unmatched: 6. The CDR3 region has the DNA TGTGCCCACCGCGACAGGGGGACTGAAGCTTTCTTT. It encodes CAHRDRGTEAFF.

The genes are TRBV4-2 and TRBJ2-3; 11 bases map to TRBD2. The CDR3 contains 20 residues. The trim removed 4 bases at V and 0 bases at J, leaving 15 bases unmatched. CDR1 is LGHNA, CDR2 YNFKEQ, per germline. CDR3: CASSRIRLAGGHSSTDTQYF. DNA of the CDR3: TGTGCCAGCAGCCGGATCAGGCTAGCGGGGGGCCATTCTAGCACAGATACGCAGTATTTT.

The chain combines TRBV11-2 with TRBJ2-7; 14 nucleotides line up with TRBD2. CDR1 and CDR2 (germline): SGHAT, FQNNGV. V gave up 5 bases and J gave up 10 bases; unmatched junction bases: 7. This CDR3 spans 14 amino acids. The CDR3 reads CASSPGLAGASQYF. CDR3 sequence (DNA): TGTGCCAGCAGCCCGGGACTAGCGGGAGCTAGTCAGTACTTC.

The genes are TRBV4-2 and TRBJ1-2, with D maybe TRBD1 (6 bases). The CDR3 runs 15 residues. CDR1 LGHNA and CDR2 YNFKEQ come from the germline V gene. Trimming cost V 0 bases and J 4 bases, with 12 bases left between them. The DNA for the CDR3 is TGTGCCAGCAGCCAAGACAGGGGATTAGGCTATGGCTACACCTTC. It translates to CASSQDRGLGYGYTF.

The chain carries TRBV4-3 and TRBJ1-2, with TRBD1 identical over 8 bases. Losses at the gene ends were 1 base for V and 7 bases for J; bases not matched to a gene: 8. This CDR3 region has 15 residues. Germline V gene data show CDR1 as LGHNA and CDR2 as YSLEER. The CDR3 coding sequence is TGCGCCAGCAGCCAAGTATTCTGGACAGGGAGTGGCTACACCTTC. Its translation: CASSQVFWTGSGYTF.

This chain joins TRBV3-1 (or the pseudogene TRBV3-2) and TRBJ1-6; tentative D call: TRBD1 (5 bases). The CDR3 spans 17 residues. V gave up 0 bases and J gave up 4 bases, with 13 bases separating them. In germline, CDR1 is LGHDT, CDR2 YNNKEL (reference sequence). The CDR3, as DNA: TGTGCCAGCAGCCAAGATGTGACAGCCCGTTATAATTCACCCCTCCACTTT. Residues: CASSQDVTARYNSPLHF.

The CDR3 is CASSVRAGVSYEQYF. The CDR3 DNA reads TGTGCCAGCAGCGTAAGAGCGGGAGTTTCCTACGAGCAGTACTTC. The chain uses TRBV9 and TRBJ2-7, with 8 bases matching TRBD2. Germline assignment: CDR1 SGDLS and CDR2 YYNGEE. The J segment lost 1 base and the V segment lost 1 base, leaving 4 bases of the junction unmatched. The CDR3 runs to 15 residues.

V gene TRBV24-1 combines with J gene TRBJ1-4; D ambiguous. CDR1 KGHDR and CDR2 SFDVKD come from the germline V gene. Trimming removed 1 base from V and 8 bases from J, with 4 bases in between. The CDR3 spans 12 residues. CDR3 in DNA: TGTGCCACCAGTGATTTCTCCGAAAAACTGTTTTTT. Translating it yields CATSDFSEKLFF.

To note about this clone: The same CDR3 arises from other DNA sequences in this sample as well. The rearrangement uses TRBV7-2 and TRBJ2-1; the D gene is possibly TRBD2 (5 bases). The CDR3 has 15 residues. Trimming took off 4 bases at V and 4 bases at J, with 14 bases between the two ends. CDR1 SGHTA and CDR2 FQGNSA come from the germline V gene. CDR3 nucleotides: TGTGCCAGCAGCTCGCCTCCCGGGGTTTACAATGAGCAGTTCTTC. Amino acid sequence: CASSSPPGVYNEQFF.

CDR3: CASSMTDRGITEAFF. CDR3 in DNA: TGTGCCAGTAGTATGACGGACAGGGGAATCACTGAAGCTTTCTTT. The chain recombines TRBV19 with TRBJ1-1; 9 positions match TRBD1. This CDR3 is 15 amino acids long. The germline V gene has CDR1 LNHDA and CDR2 SQIVND (reference sequence). The junction had 6 bases not matched to a gene; V was cut back by 3 bases and J by 4 bases.

The V gene is TRBV7-9, the J gene TRBJ2-7, with D perhaps matching TRBD1 (6 bases). This CDR3 spans 13 amino acids. The germline gives CDR1 SEHNR, CDR2 FQNEAQ (reference sequence). V dropped 6 bases and J dropped 6 bases, with 15 bases sitting between them. CDR3 loop: CASSVTTGTEQYF. Here the CDR3 DNA reads TGTGCCAGCAGTGTTACAACAGGGACCGAGCAGTACTTC.

The J gene is TRBJ2-7, the V gene TRBV6-5; D is possibly TRBD1 (5 bases). The CDR3 has 13 amino acids. Trimming left V 5 bases short and J 4 bases short, with 12 bases between. Germline values: CDR1 MNHEY, CDR2 SVGAGI. The chain's CDR3 is CASSQQGGYEQYF. For the CDR3, the DNA is TGTGCCAGCAGTCAGCAGGGTGGATACGAGCAGTACTTC.

V and J are TRBV6-2 or TRBV6-3 and TRBJ2-2, with 15 bases that match TRBD2. V shed 5 bases, J shed 17 bases, and the junction held 12 bases outside the gene matches. Germline V lookup: CDR1 MNHEY, CDR2 SVGEGT. CDR3 length equals 15 residues. The CDR3 region has the DNA TGTGCCAGCAGTCCCGGGACTAGCGGGGGGCCCCATATATTTTTT. Its protein is CASSPGTSGGPHIFF.

Turning to this clone: Here the CDR3 omits its conserved ending phenylalanine or tryptophan, so a read error is the likely source. The DNA is left out, because the CDR3 cannot be placed on it with certainty; the CDR3 is given as TCRdb lists it. The chain combines TRBV30 with TRBJ2-7; the table assigns TRBD2, which was not confirmed against the DNA. Germline CDR1 reads GTSNPN; CDR2 reads SVGIG (reference sequence). The CDR3 is 13 residues long, ends included. The CDR3 loop reads CAWSGGTSGTTRI.

This clone appeared once. The gene calls are TRBV28 and TRBJ2-3; possible D gene TRBD2, 5 bases. Per germline, CDR1 MDHEN and CDR2 SYDVKM. V was shortened by 6 bases and J by 3 bases, with 16 bases between the two germline ends. The CDR3 runs to 15 residues. The CDR3 is CASRPEGPRTDTQYF. As DNA, the CDR3 is TGTGCCAGCAGACCCGAGGGCCCACGTACAGATACGCAGTATTTT.

The count of this clone is one. The gene calls are TRBV7-2 and TRBJ1-1, with a possible D match to TRBD1 (5 bases). This CDR3 region has 15 residues. Germline CDR1 SGHTA, CDR2 FQGNSA. V was cut by 7 bases and J by 3 bases, with 18 bases left in between. CDR3: CASNQMGTLDTEAFF. The CDR3 nucleotides read TGTGCCAGCAACCAAATGGGGACTCTTGACACTGAAGCTTTCTTT. Based on the CDR3 plus reference TRBV7-2 and TRBJ1-1, the full variable domain is GAGVSQSPSNKVTEKGKDVELRCDPISGHTALYWYRQSLGQGLEFLIYFQGNSAPDKSGLPSDRFSAERTGGSVSTLTIQRTQQEDSAVYLCASNQMGTLDTEAFFGQGTRLTVV.

This clone was found a few times. This chain uses TRBV10-3 with TRBJ1-3; 7 positions match TRBD1. Losses at the gene ends were 2 bases for V and 2 bases for J; bases not matched to a gene: 3. This CDR3 is 15 amino acids long. CDR1 and CDR2 from the germline V gene are ENHRY and SYGVKD. CDR3 amino acids: CAISEAGTAGNTIYF. The CDR3 nucleotides read TGTGCCATCAGTGAGGCAGGGACAGCTGGAAACACCATATATTTT.